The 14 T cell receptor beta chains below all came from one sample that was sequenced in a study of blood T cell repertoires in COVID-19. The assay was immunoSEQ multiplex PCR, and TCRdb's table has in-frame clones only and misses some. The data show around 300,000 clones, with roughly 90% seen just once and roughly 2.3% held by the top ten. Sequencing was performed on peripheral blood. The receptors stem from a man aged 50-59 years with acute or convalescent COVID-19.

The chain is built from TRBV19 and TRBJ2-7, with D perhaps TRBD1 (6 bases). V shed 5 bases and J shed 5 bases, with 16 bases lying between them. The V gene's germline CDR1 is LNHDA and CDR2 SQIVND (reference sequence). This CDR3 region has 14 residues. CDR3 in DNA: TGTGCCAGTAGTCTCAGGACAGAAGGGAACGAGCAGTACTTC. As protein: CASSLRTEGNEQYF.

Here the CDR3 reads CASSQLGLRYEQYF. The CDR3 DNA reads TGTGCCAGCAGCCAACTCGGACTGAGGTACGAGCAGTACTTC. The gene calls are TRBV3-1 (or the pseudogene TRBV3-2) and TRBJ2-7; weak D call: TRBD2 (5 bases). CDR1 is LGHDT, CDR2 YNNKEL, per germline (reference sequence). This CDR3 is 14 amino acids long. The germline V and J ends were trimmed by 2 bases and 4 bases, with 12 bases remaining between them.

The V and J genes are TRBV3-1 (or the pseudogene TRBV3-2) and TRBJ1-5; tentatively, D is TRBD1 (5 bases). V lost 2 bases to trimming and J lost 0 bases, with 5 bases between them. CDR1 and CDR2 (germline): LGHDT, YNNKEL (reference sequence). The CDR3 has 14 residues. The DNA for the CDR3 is TGTGCCAGCAGCCAAAGGGGTAGCAATCAGCCCCAGCATTTT. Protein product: CASSQRGSNQPQHF.

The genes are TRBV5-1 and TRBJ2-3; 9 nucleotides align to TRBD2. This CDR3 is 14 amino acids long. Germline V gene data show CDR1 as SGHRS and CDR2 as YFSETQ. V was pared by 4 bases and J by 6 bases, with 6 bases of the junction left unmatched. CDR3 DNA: TGCGCCAGCAGCGGGACTAGCCCCCCGGATACGCAGTATTTT. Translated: CASSGTSPPDTQYF. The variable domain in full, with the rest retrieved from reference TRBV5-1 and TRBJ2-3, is KAGVTQTPRYLIKTRGQQVTLSCSPISGHRSVSWYQQTPGQGLQFLFEYFSETQRNKGNFPGRFSGRQFSNSRSEMNVSTLELGDSALYLCASSGTSPPDTQYFGPGTRLTVL.

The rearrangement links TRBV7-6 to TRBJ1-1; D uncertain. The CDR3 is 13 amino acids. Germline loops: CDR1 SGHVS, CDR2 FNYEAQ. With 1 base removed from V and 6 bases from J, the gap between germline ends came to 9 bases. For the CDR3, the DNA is TGTGCCAGCAGCTTAGGCGGATCTTCTGAAGCTTTCTTT. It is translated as CASSLGGSSEAFF.

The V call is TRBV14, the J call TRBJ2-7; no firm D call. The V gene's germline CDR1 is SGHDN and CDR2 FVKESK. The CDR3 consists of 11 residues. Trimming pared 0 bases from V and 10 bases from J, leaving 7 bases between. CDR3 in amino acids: CASSQERKQYF. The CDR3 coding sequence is TGTGCCAGCAGCCAAGAGAGGAAACAGTACTTC.

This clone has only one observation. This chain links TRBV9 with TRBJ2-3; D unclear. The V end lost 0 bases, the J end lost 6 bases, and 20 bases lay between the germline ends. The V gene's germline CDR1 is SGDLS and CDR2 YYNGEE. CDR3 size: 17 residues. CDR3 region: CASSVAVNYASVDTQYF. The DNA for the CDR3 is TGTGCCAGCAGCGTAGCTGTAAACTACGCGAGCGTCGATACGCAGTATTTT.

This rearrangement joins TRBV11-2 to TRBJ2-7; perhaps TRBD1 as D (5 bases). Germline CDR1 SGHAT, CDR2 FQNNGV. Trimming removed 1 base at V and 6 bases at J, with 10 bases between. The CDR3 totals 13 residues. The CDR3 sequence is CASSLGQSAEQYF. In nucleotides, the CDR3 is TGTGCCAGCAGCTTAGGACAGTCCGCCGAGCAGTACTTC. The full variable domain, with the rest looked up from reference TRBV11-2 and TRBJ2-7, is EAGVAQSPRYKIIEKRQSVAFWCNPISGHATLYWYQQILGQGPKLLIQFQNNGVVDDSQLPKDRFSAERLKGVDSTLKIQPAKLEDSAVYLCASSLGQSAEQYFGPGTRLTVT.

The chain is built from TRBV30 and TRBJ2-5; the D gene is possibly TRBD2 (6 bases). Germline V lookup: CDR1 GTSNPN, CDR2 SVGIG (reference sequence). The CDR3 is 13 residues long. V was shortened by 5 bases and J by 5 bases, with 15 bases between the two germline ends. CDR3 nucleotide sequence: TGTGCCTGGGGCCGACTAGGGCGGGAGACCCAGTACTTC. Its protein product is CAWGRLGRETQYF. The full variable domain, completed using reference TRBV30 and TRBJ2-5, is SQTIHQWPATLVQPVGSPLSLECTVEGTSNPNLYWYRQAAGRGLQLLFYSVGIGQISSEVPQNLSASRPQDRQFILSSKKLLLSDSGFYLCAWGRLGRETQYFGPGTRLLVL.

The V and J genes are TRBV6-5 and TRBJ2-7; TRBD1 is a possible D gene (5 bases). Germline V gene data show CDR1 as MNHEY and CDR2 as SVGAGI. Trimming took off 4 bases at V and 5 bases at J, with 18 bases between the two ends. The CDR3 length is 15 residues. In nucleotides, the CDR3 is TGTGCCAGCAGTTCCCCAGGGAAGCTCCACGACGAGCAGTACTTC. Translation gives CASSSPGKLHDEQYF.

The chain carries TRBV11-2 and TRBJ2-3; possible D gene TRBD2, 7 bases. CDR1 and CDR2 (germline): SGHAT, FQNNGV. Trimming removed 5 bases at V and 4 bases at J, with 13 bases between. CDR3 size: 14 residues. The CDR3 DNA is TGTGCCAGCAGCCCCGTAGGGGGGGCAGATACGCAGTATTTT. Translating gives CASSPVGGADTQYF.

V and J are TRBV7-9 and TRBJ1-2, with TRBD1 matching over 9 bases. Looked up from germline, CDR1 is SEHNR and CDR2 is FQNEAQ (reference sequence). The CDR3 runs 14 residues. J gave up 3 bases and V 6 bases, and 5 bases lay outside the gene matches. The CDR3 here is CASSRDRADYGYTF. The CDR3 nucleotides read TGTGCCAGCAGTAGGGACAGGGCTGACTATGGCTACACCTTC.

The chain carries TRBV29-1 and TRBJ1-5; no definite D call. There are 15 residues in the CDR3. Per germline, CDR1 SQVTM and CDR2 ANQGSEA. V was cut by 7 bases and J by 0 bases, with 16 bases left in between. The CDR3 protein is CSATENTHSNQPQHF. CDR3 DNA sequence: TGCAGCGCGACTGAAAATACCCATAGCAATCAGCCCCAGCATTTT.

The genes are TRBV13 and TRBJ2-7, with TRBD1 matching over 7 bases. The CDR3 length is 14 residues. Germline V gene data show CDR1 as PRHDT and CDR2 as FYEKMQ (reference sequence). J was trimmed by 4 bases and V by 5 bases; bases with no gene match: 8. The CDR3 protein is CASSPDRRKYEQYF. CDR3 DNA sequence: TGTGCCAGCAGCCCGGACAGGCGGAAATACGAGCAGTACTTC.